The 31 T cell receptor beta chains below all came from one sample that was sequenced in a study of beta chain features in type 1 diabetes listed by TCRdb under 2018. Library method: the immunoSEQ multiplex PCR assay. The entire amount of isolated RNA was reverse transcribed using the High Capacity cDNA Reverse Transcription Kit, so the sequenced TCRB transcripts were expressed ones. In TCRdb, the immuneACCESS table is reduced to in-frame sequences with V and J assigned. These tables do not hold every clone; where another copy was compared, an unresolved V gene accounts for under half, and the others remain unexplained. Recorded for this sample are about 230,000 clones; over 8.5% of them occurred a single time. The ten biggest clones cover under 0.035% of the sample. The sample comprised naive CD4+ T cells from blood. This sample's cell subset or site label indicates: true naive CD4+ T cells. All receptors come from a woman aged 18 to 35 in good health.

The chain couples TRBV30 to TRBJ1-2; 11 bases align to TRBD1. Germline V gene sequence: CDR1 GTSNPN, CDR2 SVGIG (reference sequence). The CDR3 has 14 residues. V lost 3 bases to trimming and J lost 6 bases; unmatched junction nucleotides: 6. The CDR3 sequence: CAWRDRGHKDGYTF. Written as DNA, the CDR3 is TGTGCCTGGAGGGACAGGGGGCACAAGGATGGCTACACCTTC.

This clone came up many times. V usage is TRBV4-1 and J usage is TRBJ2-5, with TRBD2 matching 15 bases. From germline, CDR1 is MGHRA and CDR2 YSYEKL. The J segment lost 5 bases and the V segment lost 1 base, leaving 2 bases of the junction unmatched. CDR3 length: 16 amino acids. CDR3 bases: TGCGCCAGCAGCCAAGGCGGGACTAGCGGGAGGGAGACCCAGTACTTC. Its protein is CASSQGGTSGRETQYF.

This clone was found a few times. The chain uses TRBV5-1 and TRBJ2-3; D perhaps matches TRBD1 (5 bases). Germline V gene sequence: CDR1 SGHRS, CDR2 YFSETQ. This CDR3 contains 15 residues. V gave up 4 bases and J gave up 4 bases, with 16 bases separating them. CDR3 in DNA: TGCGCCAGCAGCGGCGGACAAGGGGATTCAGATACGCAGTATTTT. Translating it yields CASSGGQGDSDTQYF.

The sample holds a few counts of this clone. This chain connects TRBV7-9 to TRBJ2-1; possible D gene TRBD2, 6 bases. Per the germline V gene, CDR1 is SEHNR and CDR2 is FQNEAQ (reference sequence). The CDR3 sequence is 14 residues long. Trimming stripped 5 bases from V and 4 bases from J, with 12 bases between. This CDR3 is CASSASGLYNEQFF. Written as DNA, the CDR3 is TGTGCCAGCAGCGCCTCGGGACTTTACAATGAGCAGTTCTTC.

The chain employs TRBV9 and TRBJ2-3; 7 bases are shared with TRBD2. With 1 base clipped from V and 4 bases from J, the junction kept 9 bases outside the gene matches. CDR3 length: 16 amino acids. Germline V gene data show CDR1 as SGDLS and CDR2 as YYNGEE. The CDR3 nucleotides are TGTGCCAGCAGCGTACGGGGCGGGAGACCAGCAGATACGCAGTATTTT. Encoded protein: CASSVRGGRPADTQYF.

This rearrangement joins TRBV11-3 to TRBJ2-2; tentatively, D is TRBD1 (6 bases). The germline V gene encodes CDR1 SGHNT and CDR2 YENEEA. The CDR3 length is 16 residues. With 5 bases removed from V and 2 bases from J, the gap between germline ends came to 15 bases. The CDR3 DNA sequence: TGTGCCAGCAGCGCAACAGGGCGGGTTAACACCGGGGAGCTGTTTTTT. Translation gives CASSATGRVNTGELFF.

The chain couples TRBV9 to TRBJ2-5; D is perhaps TRBD2 (6 bases). Germline values: CDR1 SGDLS, CDR2 YYNGEE. V shed 1 base and J shed 5 bases, with 9 bases lying between them. CDR3 length equals 13 residues. The CDR3 coding sequence is TGTGCCAGCAGCGTAATCGGGAGCGAGACCCAGTACTTC. Translation gives CASSVIGSETQYF.

This clone has more than one count but fewer than ten. J is TRBJ2-2 and V is TRBV5-6; D ambiguous. CDR1 is SGHDT and CDR2 is YYEEEE in the germline V gene. The CDR3 sequence is 14 residues long. V was cut by 2 bases and J by 1 base, with 6 bases left in between. This chain's CDR3 is CASSLIVNTGELFF. The CDR3 region has the DNA TGTGCCAGCAGCTTAATAGTGAACACCGGGGAGCTGTTTTTT.

The chain has TRBV2 and TRBJ2-3, with TRBD2 identical over 10 bases. CDR3 size: 15 residues. V trimming: 4 bases; J trimming: 4 bases; junction bases outside the gene matches: 5. In germline, CDR1 is SNHLY, CDR2 FYNNEI. The CDR3 reads CASSVAGGLADTQYF. For the CDR3, the DNA is TGTGCCAGCAGTGTAGCGGGAGGATTGGCAGATACGCAGTATTTT.

V is TRBV7-6 and J is TRBJ1-2; 7 bases map to TRBD1. CDR1 is SGHVS and CDR2 is FNYEAQ in the germline V gene. The CDR3 covers 12 residues. The trim removed 4 bases at V and 6 bases at J, leaving 2 bases unmatched. CDR3 sequence: CASSSGTDGYTF. DNA of the CDR3: TGTGCCAGCAGCTCCGGGACAGATGGCTACACCTTC.

This chain uses TRBV5-1 with TRBJ2-2; 8 nucleotides agree with TRBD2. This CDR3 has 18 amino acids. The ends lost 0 bases at V and 3 bases at J; junction bases unmatched: 10. Germline V gene lookup returns CDR1 SGHRS and CDR2 YFSETQ. CDR3 in amino acids: CASSLERRGAYDTGELFF. DNA of the CDR3: TGCGCCAGCAGCTTGGAGCGGCGGGGGGCCTATGACACCGGGGAGCTGTTTTTT.

This clone has just a few counts. The CDR3 sequence: CTSSQDLLPPRTDTQYF. The CDR3 coding sequence is TGCACCAGCAGCCAAGATTTACTCCCTCCCCGCACAGATACGCAGTATTTT. The chain couples TRBV1 to TRBJ2-3; the D call TRBD2 from the table was never checked on the DNA. TRBV1 is reported as a pseudogene. This CDR3 is built from 17 residues.

The V and J genes are TRBV7-8 and TRBJ2-3, with TRBD2 matching over 14 bases. Germline CDR1 is SGHVS and CDR2 is FQNEAQ. The CDR3 is 17 residues long. J gave up 5 bases and V 6 bases, and 10 bases lay outside the gene matches. The CDR3 DNA reads as TGTGCCAGCAGTCGCCGACTAGCGGGGGGGAAGGAAGATACGCAGTATTTT. Translation: CASSRRLAGGKEDTQYF.

V usage is TRBV28 and J usage is TRBJ1-5; 8 bases are shared with TRBD1. In germline, CDR1 is MDHEN, CDR2 SYDVKM. The V segment lost 7 bases and the J segment 3 bases; nucleotides outside the gene matches: 8. The CDR3 is made up of 15 amino acids. CDR3 DNA: TGTGCCAGCAAACTACAGGGGGTAATCAATCAGCCCCAGCATTTT. Translation gives CASKLQGVINQPQHF.

V is TRBV4-1 and J is TRBJ2-6, with D perhaps TRBD1 (6 bases). This CDR3 is 18 amino acids long. Deletions cut 5 bases from V and 2 bases from J, with 19 bases between. Germline CDR1 and CDR2: MGHRA and YSYEKL. The CDR3 sequence: CASSGLRTDRPGANVLTF. The CDR3 nucleotides read TGCGCCAGCAGCGGCCTTAGGACAGACAGACCTGGGGCCAACGTCCTGACTTTC.

This clone was seen only a few times. This chain connects TRBV5-1 to TRBJ2-3, with D maybe TRBD1 (6 bases). V was trimmed by 0 bases and J by 2 bases, leaving 10 bases between them. This CDR3 comprises 15 residues. Germline-derived CDR1 and CDR2 are SGHRS and YFSETQ. Here the CDR3 DNA reads TGCGCCAGCAGCTTGGTCAGGGGTGACACAGATACGCAGTATTTT. It is translated as CASSLVRGDTDTQYF.

This chain uses TRBV5-1 with TRBJ1-1; possibly TRBD1 for D (6 bases). CDR3 length: 14 residues. The V end lost 1 base, the J end lost 10 bases, and 17 bases lay between the germline ends. Germline values: CDR1 SGHRS, CDR2 YFSETQ. The CDR3 DNA follows: TGCGCCAGCAGCTTGTTGGAACAGGGTGTGGGAGCTTTCTTT. This encodes CASSLLEQGVGAFF. Using reference TRBV5-1 and TRBJ1-1 for the parts outside the CDR3, the full variable domain is KAGVTQTPRYLIKTRGQQVTLSCSPISGHRSVSWYQQTPGQGLQFLFEYFSETQRNKGNFPGRFSGRQFSNSRSEMNVSTLELGDSALYLCASSLLEQGVGAFFGQGTRLTVV.

Only a few counts were recorded for this clone. The chain uses TRBV7-2 and TRBJ2-3; 14 bases are shared with TRBD2. This CDR3 has 17 amino acids. Germline V lookup: CDR1 SGHTA, CDR2 FQGNSA. The trim removed 5 bases at V and 2 bases at J, leaving 6 bases unmatched. CDR3 in DNA: TGTGCCAGCAGCCCTGGGACTAGCGGGGGTTTCACAGATACGCAGTATTTT. Encoded protein: CASSPGTSGGFTDTQYF.

This clone was detected only a few times. The gene calls are TRBV7-2 and TRBJ2-1; 11 bases fit TRBD1. V shed 5 bases, J shed 9 bases, and the junction held 12 bases outside the gene matches. CDR3 length equals 16 residues. The germline V gene has CDR1 SGHTA and CDR2 FQGNSA. The DNA of the CDR3 is TGTGCCAGCAGCCCATTCGGACAGGGGGCTAGGATTGAGCAGTTCTTC. Its protein is CASSPFGQGARIEQFF.

This clone was picked up a small number of times. The J gene is TRBJ2-1, the V gene TRBV2, with D possibly TRBD2 on 6 matching bases. Trimming left V 1 base short and J 14 bases short, with 15 bases between. CDR1 SNHLY and CDR2 FYNNEI come from the germline V gene. The CDR3 spans 13 residues. The CDR3 reads CASSEGSGVREFF. In nucleotides, the CDR3 is TGTGCCAGCAGTGAAGGGTCGGGGGTGAGGGAGTTCTTC.

This clone came up a few times. CDR3 bases: TGCGCCAGCAGCAACCTAGCCAACGAGCAGTACTTC. Residues: CASSNLANEQYF. J is TRBJ2-7 and V is TRBV5-1; maybe TRBD2 (5 bases). The V gene's germline CDR1 is SGHRS and CDR2 YFSETQ. Deletions cut 4 bases from V and 5 bases from J, with 10 bases between. The CDR3 length is 12 residues.

The chain couples TRBV7-9 to TRBJ1-5; possible D gene TRBD1, 6 bases. Germline assignment: CDR1 SEHNR and CDR2 FQNEAQ (reference sequence). V was pared by 1 base and J by 6 bases, with 13 bases between. This CDR3 is built from 15 residues. CDR3 amino acids: CASSLGTTGSQPQHF. As DNA, the CDR3 is TGTGCCAGCAGCTTAGGAACTACAGGGAGTCAGCCCCAGCATTTT.

This clone has just a few counts. The chain has TRBV6-6 and TRBJ1-3; D may be TRBD1 (5 bases). With 10 bases removed from V and 4 bases from J, the gap between germline ends came to 17 bases. The V gene's germline CDR1 is MNHNY and CDR2 SVGAGI (reference sequence). This CDR3 contains 14 residues. CDR3 nucleotides: TGTGCCACCGAAGGGGTTCCGTACGGAAACACCATATATTTT. It translates to CATEGVPYGNTIYF.

The rearrangement joins TRBV5-1 to TRBJ2-1; 16 bases match TRBD2. The V and J ends lost 2 bases and 0 bases, in that order; junction bases with no gene match: 5. The germline V gene encodes CDR1 SGHRS and CDR2 YFSETQ. CDR3 length: 19 amino acids. The CDR3 sequence: CASSFPGLAGGPSYNEQFF. CDR3 bases: TGCGCCAGCAGCTTCCCGGGACTAGCGGGAGGGCCCTCCTACAATGAGCAGTTCTTC.

The rearrangement uses TRBV7-9 and TRBJ1-1; D is unresolved. V was clipped by 5 bases and J by 0 bases, with 10 bases between them. The length of the CDR3 is 14 residues. Germline CDR1 SEHNR, CDR2 FQNEAQ (reference sequence). This CDR3 is CASSRESLNTEAFF. The CDR3 DNA follows: TGTGCCAGCAGCCGGGAAAGTTTGAACACTGAAGCTTTCTTT.

The chain carries TRBV5-1 and TRBJ2-1, with a weak D call TRBD2 (5 bases). Between the trimmed V and J ends, which lost 0 bases and 3 bases, there was a span of 13 bases. CDR3 size: 16 residues. Germline CDR1 is SGHRS and CDR2 is YFSETQ. The CDR3 region is CASSLVRGSDYNEQFF. The CDR3 DNA reads TGCGCCAGCAGCTTGGTACGGGGTTCGGACTACAATGAGCAGTTCTTC.

The rearrangement links TRBV19 to TRBJ2-5, with TRBD2 matching 13 bases. V lost 5 bases to trimming and J lost 4 bases; unmatched junction nucleotides: 7. Germline assignment: CDR1 LNHDA and CDR2 SQIVND (reference sequence). The CDR3 runs 16 residues. The CDR3 DNA is TGTGCCAGTAGTCTCGGACTAGCGGGAGTAAGAGAGACCCAGTACTTC. Its translation: CASSLGLAGVRETQYF.

This clone was counted between two and nine times. J is TRBJ1-1 and V is TRBV12-5, with D possibly matching TRBD1 (5 bases). The CDR3 spans 13 residues. Germline CDR1 is LGHNT and CDR2 is FRNRAP. V shed 6 bases and J shed 7 bases, with 15 bases lying between them. As DNA, the CDR3 is TGTGCTAGTGGACCCACGGGGCGGGATGAAGCTTTCTTT. This encodes CASGPTGRDEAFF.

This clone was counted between two and nine times. This chain links TRBV5-6 with TRBJ1-2; D is possibly TRBD1 (5 bases). V was clipped by 2 bases and J by 4 bases, with 12 bases between them. Germline lookup yields CDR1 SGHDT and CDR2 YYEEEE. This CDR3 comprises 14 residues. The CDR3 coding sequence is TGTGCCAGCAGCTTTTCGTGGGGGGGCTATGGCTACACCTTC. As protein: CASSFSWGGYGYTF.

The rearrangement links TRBV5-1 to TRBJ1-1; the match to TRBD1 covers 10 bases. CDR3 length equals 18 residues. Germline CDR1 and CDR2: SGHRS and YFSETQ. Germline trimming cut 0 bases from V and 3 bases from J; bases unmatched to any gene: 11. CDR3: CASSLVPGQGFEDTEAFF. The CDR3, as DNA: TGCGCCAGCAGCTTGGTTCCGGGACAGGGGTTTGAGGACACTGAAGCTTTCTTT.

This rearrangement joins TRBV25-1 to TRBJ2-1, with 7 bases matching TRBD2. The CDR3 is made up of 15 amino acids. The V gene's germline CDR1 is MGHDK and CDR2 SYGVNS. J was trimmed by 7 bases and V by 5 bases; bases with no gene match: 11. This CDR3 reads CASSRLGLAENEQFF. In nucleotides, the CDR3 is TGTGCCAGCAGTCGGTTAGGGCTAGCGGAGAATGAGCAGTTCTTC.